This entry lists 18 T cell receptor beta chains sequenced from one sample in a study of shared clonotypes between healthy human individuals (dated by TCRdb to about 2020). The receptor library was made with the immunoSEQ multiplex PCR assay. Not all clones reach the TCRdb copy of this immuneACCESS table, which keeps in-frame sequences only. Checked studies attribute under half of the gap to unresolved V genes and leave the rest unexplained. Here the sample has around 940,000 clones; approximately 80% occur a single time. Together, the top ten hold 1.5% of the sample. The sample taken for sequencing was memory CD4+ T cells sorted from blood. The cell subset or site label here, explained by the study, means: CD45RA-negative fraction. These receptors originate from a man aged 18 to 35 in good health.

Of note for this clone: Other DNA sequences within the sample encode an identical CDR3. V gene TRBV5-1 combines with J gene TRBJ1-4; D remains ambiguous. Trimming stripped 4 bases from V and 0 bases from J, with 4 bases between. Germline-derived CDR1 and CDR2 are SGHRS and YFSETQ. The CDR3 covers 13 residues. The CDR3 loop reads CASSESTNEKLFF. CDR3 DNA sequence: TGCGCCAGCAGCGAATCAACTAATGAAAAACTGTTTTTT.

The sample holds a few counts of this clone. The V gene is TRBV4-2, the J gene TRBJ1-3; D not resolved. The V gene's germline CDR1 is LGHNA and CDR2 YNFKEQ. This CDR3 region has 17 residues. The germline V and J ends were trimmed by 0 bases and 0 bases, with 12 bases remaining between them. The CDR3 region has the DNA TGTGCCAGCAGCCAAGAGAAGGATCCCCGCTCTGGAAACACCATATATTTT. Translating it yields CASSQEKDPRSGNTIYF.

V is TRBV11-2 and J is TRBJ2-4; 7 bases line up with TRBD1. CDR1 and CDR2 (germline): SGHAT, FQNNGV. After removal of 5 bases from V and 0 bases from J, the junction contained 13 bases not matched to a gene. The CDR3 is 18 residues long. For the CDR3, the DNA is TGTGCCAGCAGCGAGGGAAAAGGGGGCCTAATAGCCAAAAACATTCAGTACTTC. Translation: CASSEGKGGLIAKNIQYF.

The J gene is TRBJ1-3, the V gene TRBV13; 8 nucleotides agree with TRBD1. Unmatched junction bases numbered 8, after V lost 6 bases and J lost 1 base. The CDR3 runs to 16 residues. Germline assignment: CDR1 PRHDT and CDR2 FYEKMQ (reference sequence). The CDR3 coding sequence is TGTGCCAGCAGGTCAACCTGGACAGGGTCTGGAAACACCATATATTTT. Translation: CASRSTWTGSGNTIYF.

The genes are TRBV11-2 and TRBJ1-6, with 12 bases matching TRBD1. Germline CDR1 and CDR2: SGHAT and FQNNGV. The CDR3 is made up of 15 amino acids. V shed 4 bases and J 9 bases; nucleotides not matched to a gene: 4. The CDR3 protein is CASSSGTGGASPLHF. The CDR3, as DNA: TGTGCCAGCAGCTCCGGGACAGGGGGCGCTTCACCCCTCCACTTT.

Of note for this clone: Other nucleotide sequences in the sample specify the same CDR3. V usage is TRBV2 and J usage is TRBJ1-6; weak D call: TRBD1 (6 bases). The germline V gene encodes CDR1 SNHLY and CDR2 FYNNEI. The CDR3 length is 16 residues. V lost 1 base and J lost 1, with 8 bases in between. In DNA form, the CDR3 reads TGTGCCAGCAGTGAAGAGGGGGGATCCTATAATTCACCCCTCCACTTT. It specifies CASSEEGGSYNSPLHF.

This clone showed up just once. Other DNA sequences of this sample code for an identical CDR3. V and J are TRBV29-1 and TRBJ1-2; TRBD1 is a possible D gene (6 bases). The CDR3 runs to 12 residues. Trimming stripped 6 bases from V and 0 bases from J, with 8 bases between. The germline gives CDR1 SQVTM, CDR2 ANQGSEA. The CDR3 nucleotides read TGCAGCGTAGGACAGTCTAACTATGGCTACACCTTC. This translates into CSVGQSNYGYTF. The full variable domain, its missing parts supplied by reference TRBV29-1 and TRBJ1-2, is SAVISQKPSRDICQRGTSLTIQCQVDSQVTMMFWYRQQPGQSLTLIATANQGSEATYESGFVIDKFPISRPNLTFSTLTVSNMSPEDSSIYLCSVGQSNYGYTFGSGTRLTVV.

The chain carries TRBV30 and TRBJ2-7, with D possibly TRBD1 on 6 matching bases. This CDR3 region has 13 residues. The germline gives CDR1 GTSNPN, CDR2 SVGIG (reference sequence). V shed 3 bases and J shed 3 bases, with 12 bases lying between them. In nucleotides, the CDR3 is TGTGCCTGGAGCGTTACAGGGAACTACGAGCAGTACTTC. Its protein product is CAWSVTGNYEQYF.

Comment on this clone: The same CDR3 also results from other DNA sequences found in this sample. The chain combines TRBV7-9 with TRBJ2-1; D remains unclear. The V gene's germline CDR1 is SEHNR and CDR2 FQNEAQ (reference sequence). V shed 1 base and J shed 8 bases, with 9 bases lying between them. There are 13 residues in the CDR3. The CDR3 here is CASSLGLGDEQFF. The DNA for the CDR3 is TGTGCCAGCAGCTTAGGATTGGGCGATGAGCAGTTCTTC. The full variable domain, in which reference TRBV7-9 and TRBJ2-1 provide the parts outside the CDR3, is DTGVSQNPRHKITKRGQNVTFRCDPISEHNRLYWYRQTLGQGPEFLTYFQNEAQLEKSRLLSDRFSAERPKGSFSTLEIQRTEQGDSAMYLCASSLGLGDEQFFGPGTRLTVL.

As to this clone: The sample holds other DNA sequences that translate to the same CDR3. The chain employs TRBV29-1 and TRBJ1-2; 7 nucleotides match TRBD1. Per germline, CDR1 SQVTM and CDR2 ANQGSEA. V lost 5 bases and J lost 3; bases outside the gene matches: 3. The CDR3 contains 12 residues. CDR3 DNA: TGCAGCGTTAGTGGACAGGACTATGGCTACACCTTC. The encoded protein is CSVSGQDYGYTF.

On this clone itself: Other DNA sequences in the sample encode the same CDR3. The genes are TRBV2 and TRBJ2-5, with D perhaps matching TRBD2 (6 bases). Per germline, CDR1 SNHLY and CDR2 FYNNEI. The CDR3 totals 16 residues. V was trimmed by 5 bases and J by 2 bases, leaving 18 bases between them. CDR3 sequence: CASSPRLRGRQETQYF. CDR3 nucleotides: TGTGCCAGCAGTCCTCGTCTGAGAGGGAGGCAAGAGACCCAGTACTTC.

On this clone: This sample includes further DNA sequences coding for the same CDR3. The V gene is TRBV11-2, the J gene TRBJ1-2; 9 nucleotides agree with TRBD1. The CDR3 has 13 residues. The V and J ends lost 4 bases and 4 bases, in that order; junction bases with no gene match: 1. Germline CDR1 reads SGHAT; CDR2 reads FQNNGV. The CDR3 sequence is CASSSTGGYGYTF. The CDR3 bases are TGTGCCAGCAGCTCGACAGGGGGCTATGGCTACACCTTC. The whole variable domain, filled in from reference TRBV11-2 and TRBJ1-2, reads EAGVAQSPRYKIIEKRQSVAFWCNPISGHATLYWYQQILGQGPKLLIQFQNNGVVDDSQLPKDRFSAERLKGVDSTLKIQPAKLEDSAVYLCASSSTGGYGYTFGSGTRLTVV.

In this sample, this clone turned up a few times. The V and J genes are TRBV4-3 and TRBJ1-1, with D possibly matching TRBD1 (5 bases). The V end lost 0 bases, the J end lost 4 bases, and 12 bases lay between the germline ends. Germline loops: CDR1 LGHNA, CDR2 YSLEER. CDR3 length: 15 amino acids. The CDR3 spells CASSQEGEGLTEAFF. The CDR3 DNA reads TGCGCCAGCAGCCAAGAAGGGGAGGGTCTCACTGAAGCTTTCTTT.

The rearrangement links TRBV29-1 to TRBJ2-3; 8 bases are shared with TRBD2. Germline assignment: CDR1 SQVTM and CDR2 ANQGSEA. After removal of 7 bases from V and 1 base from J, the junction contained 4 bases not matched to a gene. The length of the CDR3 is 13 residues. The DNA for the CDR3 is TGCAGCGCCCTGACTAGCGGCACAGATACGCAGTATTTT. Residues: CSALTSGTDTQYF.

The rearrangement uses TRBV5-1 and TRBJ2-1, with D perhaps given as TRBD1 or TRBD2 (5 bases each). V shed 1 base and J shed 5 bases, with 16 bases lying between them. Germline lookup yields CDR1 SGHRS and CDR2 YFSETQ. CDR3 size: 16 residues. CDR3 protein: CASSLIPTGTDNEQFF. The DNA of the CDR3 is TGCGCCAGCAGCTTGATACCTACCGGGACGGACAATGAGCAGTTCTTC. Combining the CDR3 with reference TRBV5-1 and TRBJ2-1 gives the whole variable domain KAGVTQTPRYLIKTRGQQVTLSCSPISGHRSVSWYQQTPGQGLQFLFEYFSETQRNKGNFPGRFSGRQFSNSRSEMNVSTLELGDSALYLCASSLIPTGTDNEQFFGPGTRLTVL.

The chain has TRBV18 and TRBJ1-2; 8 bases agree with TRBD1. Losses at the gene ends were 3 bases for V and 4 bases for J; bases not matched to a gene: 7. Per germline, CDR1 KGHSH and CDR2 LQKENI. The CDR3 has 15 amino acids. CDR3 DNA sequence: TGTGCCAGCTCACCGGGACAGGCGATTATCTATGGCTACACCTTC. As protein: CASSPGQAIIYGYTF.

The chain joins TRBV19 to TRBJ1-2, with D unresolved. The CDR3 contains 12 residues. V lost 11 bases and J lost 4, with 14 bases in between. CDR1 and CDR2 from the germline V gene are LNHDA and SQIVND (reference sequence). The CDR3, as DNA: TGTGCCGGTCACAATCCCTTCTATGGCTACACCTTC. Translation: CAGHNPFYGYTF.

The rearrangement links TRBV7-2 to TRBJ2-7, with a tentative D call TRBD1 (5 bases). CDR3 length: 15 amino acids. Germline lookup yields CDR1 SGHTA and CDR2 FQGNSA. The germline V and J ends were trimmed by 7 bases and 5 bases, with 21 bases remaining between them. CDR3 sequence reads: CASNRALGLEDEQYF. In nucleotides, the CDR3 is TGTGCCAGCAACCGGGCTCTGGGGCTTGAGGACGAGCAGTACTTC.